The 23 T cell receptor beta chains below all came from one sample that was sequenced in a study of T cell changes during pregnancy in multiple sclerosis. The table came from immunoSEQ multiplex PCR; TCRdb's copy has only in-frame clones and leaves some out. The table lists 55,000 to 65,000 clones, roughly 92% of them singletons, with about 3% in the top ten. The sequences come from CD8+ T cells from peripheral blood mononuclear cells, collected in the third trimester of pregnancy. The receptor source for this set is a female donor with multiple sclerosis, enrolled in a pregnancy study.

V gene TRBV11-2 combines with J gene TRBJ1-4; 9 bases match TRBD1. Germline V gene lookup returns CDR1 SGHAT and CDR2 FQNNGV. CDR3 length: 17 amino acids. The ends lost 1 base at V and 5 bases at J; junction bases unmatched: 8. CDR3 sequence: CASSLVYRGPLNEKLFF. CDR3 in DNA: TGTGCCAGCAGCTTAGTATACAGGGGGCCCTTAAATGAAAAACTGTTTTTT.

CDR3 loop: CASSQDRLAGVWSSYNEQFF. The CDR3 bases are TGTGCCAGCAGCCAAGATCGTCTAGCGGGAGTTTGGAGTTCCTACAATGAGCAGTTCTTC. The chain links TRBV14 to TRBJ2-1; 10 nucleotides align to TRBD2. The germline gives CDR1 SGHDN, CDR2 FVKESK. V shed 0 bases and J 1 base; nucleotides not matched to a gene: 12. The CDR3 consists of 20 residues.

A single count supports this clone. The chain links TRBV19 to TRBJ2-7; possibly TRBD2 for D (5 bases). The V end was cut by 3 bases, the J end by 6 bases, with 12 bases between. CDR1 is LNHDA, CDR2 SQIVND, per germline (reference sequence). This CDR3 has 13 residues. Here the CDR3 reads CASSMIRGSEQYF. CDR3 bases: TGTGCCAGTAGTATGATTCGGGGATCCGAGCAGTACTTC.

The chain has TRBV6-4 and TRBJ2-1; D possibly corresponds to TRBD2 (6 bases). This CDR3 comprises 16 residues. Per germline, CDR1 MRHNA and CDR2 SNTAGT. Trimming took off 0 bases at V and 8 bases at J, with 17 bases between the two ends. For the CDR3, the DNA is TGTGCCAGCAGTGACTCTTTGGGCGGAGAGCGGGATGAGCAGTTCTTC. Its protein is CASSDSLGGERDEQFF.

The chain couples TRBV30 to TRBJ2-1, with 7 bases lining up with TRBD2. CDR1 and CDR2 from the germline V gene are GTSNPN and SVGIG (reference sequence). The CDR3 length is 16 residues. The ends lost 3 bases at V and 7 bases at J; junction bases unmatched: 15. CDR3 in amino acids: CAWSGRELVRSNEQFF. The CDR3 region has the DNA TGTGCCTGGAGCGGGCGGGAGTTGGTGCGGTCGAATGAGCAGTTCTTC. Drawing the rest from reference TRBV30 and TRBJ2-1, the complete variable domain is SQTIHQWPATLVQPVGSPLSLECTVEGTSNPNLYWYRQAAGRGLQLLFYSVGIGQISSEVPQNLSASRPQDRQFILSSKKLLLSDSGFYLCAWSGRELVRSNEQFFGPGTRLTVL.

This clone has just one count. J is TRBJ2-3 and V is TRBV11-2, with 8 bases that match TRBD1. With V trimmed by 0 bases and J by 0 bases, 8 bases remained unmatched. This CDR3 contains 18 residues. Germline CDR1 is SGHAT and CDR2 is FQNNGV. CDR3 DNA: TGTGCCAGCAGCTTAGAAGGGACAGGCTATTCTAGCACAGATACGCAGTATTTT. Its translation: CASSLEGTGYSSTDTQYF.

The chain joins TRBV20-1 to TRBJ1-2, with D possibly TRBD1 on 5 matching bases. Germline V gene lookup returns CDR1 DFQATT and CDR2 SNEGSKA (reference sequence). This CDR3 has 11 amino acids. Trimming took off 3 bases at V and 8 bases at J, with 10 bases between the two ends. For the CDR3, the DNA is TGCAGTGCTAGTGAAGGGGCCGGCTACACCTTC. It is translated as CSASEGAGYTF.

The genes are TRBV28 and TRBJ1-4; D remains unclear. Germline V gives CDR1 MDHEN, CDR2 SYDVKM. CDR3 size: 15 residues. V lost 3 bases, J lost 2 bases, and 10 bases lay in between. The CDR3 bases are TGTGCCAGCAGTTTGTCAGAACCTACTAATGAAAAACTGTTTTTT. It encodes CASSLSEPTNEKLFF.

This clone was counted a few times. CDR3 nucleotide sequence: TGTGCCTGGAGCTGGCGGGAGGAGCAGTTCTTC. Its translation is CAWSWREEQFF. The chain has TRBV30 and TRBJ2-1, with 7 nucleotides matching TRBD2. Germline assignment: CDR1 GTSNPN and CDR2 SVGIG (reference sequence). The CDR3 is 11 residues long. V shed 3 bases, J shed 10 bases, and the junction held 3 bases outside the gene matches.

This clone appeared a single time. The V call is TRBV6-5, the J call TRBJ2-7; 9 bases align to TRBD2. There are 15 residues in the CDR3. Germline V lookup: CDR1 MNHEY, CDR2 SVGAGI. V trimming: 7 bases; J trimming: 2 bases; junction bases outside the gene matches: 9. The CDR3 DNA follows: TGTGCCAGCACCCCAATAGCGGGAGTGGCCTACGAGCAGTACTTC. This gives the protein CASTPIAGVAYEQYF.

This chain uses TRBV6-1 with TRBJ1-1; D not resolved. This CDR3 has 17 residues. Trimming shortened V by 2 bases and J by 0 bases, and 16 bases separated the two germline ends. CDR1 and CDR2 (germline): MNHNS, SASEGT. CDR3 residues: CASSENSRPSMNTEAFF. The DNA for the CDR3 is TGTGCCAGCAGTGAAAACAGCAGACCGTCGATGAACACTGAAGCTTTCTTT.

CDR3 amino acids: CASSINLRREWSDNYEQYF. Written as DNA, the CDR3 is TGTGCCAGTAGTATAAATTTGAGGCGGGAGTGGAGTGATAACTACGAGCAGTACTTC. This chain joins TRBV19 and TRBJ2-7, with 7 bases aligning to TRBD2. This CDR3 is 19 amino acids long. The V gene's germline CDR1 is LNHDA and CDR2 SQIVND (reference sequence). V trimming: 2 bases; J trimming: 3 bases; junction bases outside the gene matches: 19.

This chain links TRBV9 with TRBJ1-5, with D possibly being TRBD1 (5 bases). Per germline, CDR1 SGDLS and CDR2 YYNGEE. V was clipped by 4 bases and J by 7 bases, with 21 bases between them. The CDR3 totals 16 residues. CDR3 protein: CASSPEPFGAQQPQHF. The DNA for the CDR3 is TGTGCCAGCAGCCCTGAACCCTTTGGGGCACAACAGCCCCAGCATTTT.

The rearrangement uses TRBV2 and TRBJ1-1, with D uncertain. Germline V gene data show CDR1 as SNHLY and CDR2 as FYNNEI. CDR3 size: 11 residues. Trimming took off 7 bases at V and 2 bases at J, with 5 bases between the two ends. The DNA for the CDR3 is TGTGCCAGCACCCCTAACACTGAAGCTTTCTTT. Translated, it gives CASTPNTEAFF.

The chain combines TRBV5-1 with TRBJ1-1; 7 positions match TRBD1. The V and J ends lost 4 bases and 3 bases, in that order; junction bases with no gene match: 12. The CDR3 has 16 amino acids. Per germline, CDR1 SGHRS and CDR2 YFSETQ. CDR3 protein: CASSLKPPGGHTEAFF. The CDR3 coding sequence is TGCGCCAGCAGCCTGAAGCCCCCAGGGGGGCACACTGAAGCTTTCTTT.

The CDR3 nucleotides are TGTGCCAGTAGTATCAAGGGGGACACCGGGGAGCTGTTTTTT. It translates to CASSIKGDTGELFF. The chain couples TRBV19 to TRBJ2-2; possible D gene TRBD1, 6 bases. This CDR3 has 14 residues. Germline V gene sequence: CDR1 LNHDA, CDR2 SQIVND (reference sequence). Trimming took 3 bases from V and 3 from J, leaving 8 bases between them.

The chain employs TRBV25-1 and TRBJ1-2; 7 bases are a match to TRBD1. V trimming: 6 bases; J trimming: 4 bases; junction bases outside the gene matches: 8. The CDR3 length is 14 residues. Germline V gene data show CDR1 as MGHDK and CDR2 as SYGVNS. CDR3 DNA sequence: TGTGCCAGCAGGAACGACAGGGATACCTATGGCTACACCTTC. Amino acid sequence: CASRNDRDTYGYTF.

The V call is TRBV6-1, the J call TRBJ1-3; a weak D match, TRBD1 (5 bases). This CDR3 is 15 amino acids long. The V gene's germline CDR1 is MNHNS and CDR2 SASEGT. V gave up 0 bases and J gave up 1 base, with 7 bases separating them. The CDR3 reads CASSEAQGSGNTIYF. The CDR3 DNA reads TGTGCCAGCAGTGAAGCGCAGGGTTCTGGAAACACCATATATTTT.

A single count supports this clone. This sequence joins TRBV6-1 and TRBJ1-5; no clear D gene. The CDR3 consists of 16 residues. Germline CDR1 is MNHNS and CDR2 is SASEGT. V shed 2 bases and J shed 0 bases, with 11 bases lying between them. The CDR3 region is CASSEWRAYSNQPQHF. The CDR3 DNA is TGTGCCAGCAGTGAATGGAGAGCCTATAGCAATCAGCCCCAGCATTTT.

This clone was picked up one time. V usage is TRBV13 and J usage is TRBJ2-7; perhaps TRBD1 as D (6 bases). The V and J ends lost 4 bases and 3 bases respectively, with 16 bases between them. Per the germline V gene, CDR1 is PRHDT and CDR2 is FYEKMQ (reference sequence). The CDR3 is made up of 15 amino acids. In DNA form, the CDR3 reads TGTGCCAGCAGCTCAACGCTTACAGGGTACTACGAGCAGTACTTC. It encodes CASSSTLTGYYEQYF.

In this sample, this clone turned up once. V is TRBV7-2 and J is TRBJ2-5; 9 nucleotides match TRBD2. Unmatched junction bases numbered 2, after V lost 2 bases and J lost 4 bases. Per the germline V gene, CDR1 is SGHTA and CDR2 is FQGNSA. The length of the CDR3 is 14 residues. In nucleotides, the CDR3 is TGTGCCAGCAGCTTAATAGCGGGAGCAGAGACCCAGTACTTC. Encoded protein: CASSLIAGAETQYF.

The V gene is TRBV5-1, the J gene TRBJ2-3; D not certain. Trimming shortened V by 0 bases and J by 2 bases, and 7 bases separated the two germline ends. Germline-derived CDR1 and CDR2 are SGHRS and YFSETQ. This CDR3 comprises 14 residues. The CDR3 protein is CASSLGLTTDTQYF. CDR3 DNA sequence: TGCGCCAGCAGCTTGGGACTTACCACAGATACGCAGTATTTT.

The chain couples TRBV19 to TRBJ2-1; a possible D gene is TRBD2 (5 bases). The CDR3 has 11 residues. CDR1 is LNHDA and CDR2 is SQIVND in the germline V gene (reference sequence). Trimming took 10 bases from V and 4 from J, leaving 8 bases between them. The CDR3 sequence: CATGVYNEQFF. DNA for the CDR3: TGTGCCACCGGGGTATACAATGAGCAGTTCTTC.